The next 9 T cell receptor beta chains were all read from a single sample in a study of T cell responses to AZD1222 COVID-19 vaccine. Produced via immunoSEQ multiplex PCR; TCRdb's table is partial and in-frame only. Here the sample spans 120,000 or so clones, around 91% being singletons. Sequenced material: peripheral blood, taken on day 0 of MenACWY control vaccination. The receptors stem from an adult in good health.

The chain recombines TRBV7-8 with TRBJ2-7, with D tentatively TRBD2 (5 bases). The CDR3 extends over 14 amino acids. V lost 5 bases, J lost 7 bases, and 18 bases lay in between. Germline V gene lookup returns CDR1 SGHVS and CDR2 FQNEAQ. The CDR3 DNA sequence: TGTGCCAGCAGCCCACAAGCGGTCTCAGGAGAGCAGTACTTC. This translates into CASSPQAVSGEQYF. The full variable domain, rest sourced from reference TRBV7-8 and TRBJ2-7, is GAGVSQSPRYKVAKRGQDVALRCDPISGHVSLFWYQQALGQGPEFLTYFQNEAQLDKSGLPSDRFFAERPEGSVSTLKIQRTQQEDSAVYLCASSPQAVSGEQYFGPGTRLTVT.

The V and J genes are TRBV28 and TRBJ2-3; 10 bases line up with TRBD2. This CDR3 has 17 amino acids. CDR1 and CDR2 from the germline V gene are MDHEN and SYDVKM. V trimming: 5 bases; J trimming: 5 bases; junction bases outside the gene matches: 13. The CDR3 here is CASSPPNGLAAIDTQYF. CDR3 DNA sequence: TGTGCCAGCAGTCCCCCTAACGGACTAGCGGCAATAGATACGCAGTATTTT. The whole variable domain, remainder taken from reference TRBV28 and TRBJ2-3, is DVKVTQSSRYLVKRTGEKVFLECVQDMDHENMFWYRQDPGLGLRLIYFSYDVKMKEKGDIPEGYSVSREKKERFSLILESASTNQTSMYLCASSPPNGLAAIDTQYFGPGTRLTVL.

This clone was found once. The chain links TRBV7-9 to TRBJ2-1, with 13 nucleotides matching TRBD2. J was trimmed by 8 bases and V by 3 bases; bases with no gene match: 4. Germline CDR1 reads SEHNR; CDR2 reads FQNEAQ (reference sequence). The CDR3 is 15 residues long. This CDR3 is CASSFRTSGSDEQFF. The CDR3 nucleotides read TGTGCCAGCAGCTTCCGGACTAGCGGGAGCGATGAGCAGTTCTTC. The whole variable domain, remainder taken from reference TRBV7-9 and TRBJ2-1, is DTGVSQNPRHKITKRGQNVTFRCDPISEHNRLYWYRQTLGQGPEFLTYFQNEAQLEKSRLLSDRFSAERPKGSFSTLEIQRTEQGDSAMYLCASSFRTSGSDEQFFGPGTRLTVL.

The chain is built from TRBV18 and TRBJ2-5, with 7 bases identical to TRBD1. There are 14 residues in the CDR3. After removal of 4 bases from V and 0 bases from J, the junction contained 2 bases not matched to a gene. Germline loops: CDR1 KGHSH, CDR2 LQKENI. The CDR3 DNA reads as TGTGCCAGCTCACTTAGGGGGCACCAAGAGACCCAGTACTTC. Translation gives CASSLRGHQETQYF.

V gene TRBV11-2 combines with J gene TRBJ2-3; a possible D gene is TRBD1 (6 bases). Germline V lookup: CDR1 SGHAT, CDR2 FQNNGV. V was cut by 5 bases and J by 2 bases, with 11 bases left in between. This CDR3 is 14 amino acids long. CDR3 loop: CASSRTGITDTQYF. CDR3 bases: TGTGCCAGCAGCCGTACAGGGATCACAGATACGCAGTATTTT. Supplemented by reference TRBV11-2 and TRBJ2-3, the full variable domain reads EAGVAQSPRYKIIEKRQSVAFWCNPISGHATLYWYQQILGQGPKLLIQFQNNGVVDDSQLPKDRFSAERLKGVDSTLKIQPAKLEDSAVYLCASSRTGITDTQYFGPGTRLTVL.

V and J are TRBV12-3 or TRBV12-4 and TRBJ1-3; weak D call: TRBD1 (5 bases). There are 13 residues in the CDR3. Trimming cost V 7 bases and J 8 bases, with 15 bases left between them. The CDR3 DNA reads as TGTGCCAGCACCAAGACAGTTAGGGACACCATATATTTT. Protein sequence: CASTKTVRDTIYF.

The chain joins TRBV6-4 to TRBJ1-4; 8 bases align to TRBD1. Germline CDR1 reads MRHNA; CDR2 reads SNTAGT. The CDR3 sequence is 15 residues long. V trimming: 11 bases; J trimming: 2 bases; junction bases outside the gene matches: 10. The CDR3 reads CAARDRIGTNEKLFF. CDR3 nucleotide sequence: TGTGCCGCCCGGGACAGGATTGGGACTAATGAAAAACTGTTTTTT.

This chain connects TRBV5-6 to TRBJ1-1; D ambiguous. In germline, CDR1 is SGHDT, CDR2 YYEEEE. The CDR3 covers 12 residues. Trimming left V 2 bases short and J 7 bases short, with 9 bases between. The CDR3 bases are TGTGCCAGCAGCTTTGTTCGCAGTGAAGCTTTCTTT. Amino acid sequence: CASSFVRSEAFF.

The chain recombines TRBV5-4 with TRBJ1-5; 10 positions match TRBD1. Trimming took 0 bases from V and 7 from J; bases not matched to a gene: 1. Germline V gives CDR1 SGHNT, CDR2 YYREEE (reference sequence). The CDR3 extends over 14 amino acids. The CDR3 nucleotides are TGTGCCAGCAGCTTGGGGACAGGGGGGCAGCCCCAGCATTTT. Translation: CASSLGTGGQPQHF. Full variable domain (outside the CDR3, taken from reference TRBV5-4 and TRBJ1-5): ETGVTQSPTHLIKTRGQQVTLRCSSQSGHNTVSWYQQALGQGPQFIFQYYREEENGRGNFPPRFSGLQFPNYSSELNVNALELDDSALYLCASSLGTGGQPQHFGDGTRLSIL.